The table lists the clone carrying this T cell receptor (beta chain) with a few counts. The antigen is undetermined. With 10-nucleotide random UMIs, 5'RACE was used to make the cDNA. TCRdb reanalysed the 5' RACE reads using MiXCR and keeps one entry per CDR3 protein. The sample consists of about 65,000 distinct CDR3 sequences, around 4% of them appearing once. These data are taken from a study of neurological immune-mediated disorders. This CDR3 contains 14 residues. After removal of 6 bases from V and 4 bases from J, the junction contained 8 bases not matched to a gene. The study's findings and limits: When the repertoires were sorted by phylogenetic grouping, those of 18 of 34 multiple sclerosis patients ended up in one related-CDR3 cluster, a possible signature.

Material: PBMCs. The rearrangement links TRBV12-3 or TRBV12-4 to TRBJ1-1; 7 positions agree with TRBD1. This receptor was taken from a man aged 45-65 years with multiple sclerosis. The CDR3 here is CASSRGGGGTEAFF. The CDR3 DNA follows: TGTGCCAGCAGCAGAGGGGGCGGGGGCACTGAAGCTTTCTTT.